The 18 T cell receptor beta chains below were found in one sample sequenced in a study of T cell changes during pregnancy in multiple sclerosis. Libraries were prepared by immunoSEQ multiplex PCR; TCRdb keeps only in-frame clonotypes and omits some of them. The sample lists tens of thousands of clones; around 93% were seen once. The specimen comprised CD8+ T cells from peripheral blood mononuclear cells, sampled in the second trimester of pregnancy. The receptors stem from a female donor with multiple sclerosis, enrolled in a pregnancy study.

For the CDR3, the DNA is TGTGCCAGCAGTCGGGACTCCAGCTCCTACAATGAGCAGTTCTTC. This translates into CASSRDSSSYNEQFF. J is TRBJ2-1 and V is TRBV28; D is possibly TRBD2 (6 bases). The germline CDR1 and CDR2 sequences are MDHEN and SYDVKM. The germline V and J ends were trimmed by 5 bases and 0 bases, with 11 bases remaining between them. The CDR3 runs to 15 residues.

This clone was recorded once. The gene calls are TRBV6-5 and TRBJ1-5, with no clear D. Germline V gene sequence: CDR1 MNHEY, CDR2 SVGAGI. This CDR3 has 15 residues. V lost 0 bases to trimming and J lost 3 bases, with 9 bases between them. Here the CDR3 DNA reads TGTGCCAGCAGTTACTCGGGCAGCAACAATCAGCCCCAGCATTTT. Residues: CASSYSGSNNQPQHF.

This rearrangement joins TRBV7-6 to TRBJ1-6, with a weak D call TRBD1 (5 bases). Germline V lookup: CDR1 SGHVS, CDR2 FNYEAQ. The CDR3 is 15 residues long. V was shortened by 7 bases and J by 1 base, with 11 bases between the two germline ends. The CDR3 bases are TGTGCCAGCAAAGAAGGGGCGTCCTATAATTCACCCCTCCACTTT. Translated: CASKEGASYNSPLHF. The full variable domain, its missing parts supplied by reference TRBV7-6 and TRBJ1-6, is GAGVSQSPRYKVTKRGQDVALRCDPISGHVSLYWYRQALGQGPEFLTYFNYEAQQDKSGLPNDRFSAERPEGSISTLTIQRTEQRDSAMYRCASKEGASYNSPLHFGNGTRLTVT.

The chain has TRBV27 and TRBJ2-1, with TRBD2 matching 7 bases. CDR1 and CDR2 from the germline V gene are MNHEY and SMNVEV (reference sequence). This CDR3 is built from 16 residues. The junction had 7 bases not matched to a gene; V was cut back by 0 bases and J by 5 bases. The CDR3 DNA follows: TGTGCCAGCAGTTTATCGTCGCTAGCGGCTAACAATGAGCAGTTCTTC. Translated: CASSLSSLAANNEQFF.

V is TRBV28 and J is TRBJ2-7; 13 bases align to TRBD2. The CDR3 loop spans 17 amino acids. The germline CDR1 and CDR2 sequences are MDHEN and SYDVKM. V shed 3 bases, J shed 2 bases, and the junction held 7 bases outside the gene matches. For the CDR3, the DNA is TGTGCCAGCAGTTTCTACGGACTAGCGGGAGAGACCTACGAGCAGTACTTC. It translates to CASSFYGLAGETYEQYF.

The chain links TRBV2 to TRBJ1-2; 9 bases align to TRBD1. Germline V gene lookup returns CDR1 SNHLY and CDR2 FYNNEI. Losses at the gene ends were 6 bases for V and 5 bases for J; bases not matched to a gene: 7. This CDR3 is 14 amino acids long. Written as DNA, the CDR3 is TGTGCCAGCAGCGTACAGGGGGCAGAGTATGGCTACACCTTC. This encodes CASSVQGAEYGYTF.

The chain couples TRBV10-2 to TRBJ2-7; no firm D call. The CDR3 is made up of 12 amino acids. Between the trimmed V and J ends, which lost 8 bases and 0 bases, there was a span of 8 bases. The germline CDR1 and CDR2 sequences are WSHSY and SAAADI. CDR3 region: CASWASSYEQYF. CDR3 coding DNA: TGCGCCAGCTGGGCGAGCTCCTACGAGCAGTACTTC.

This clone was detected only once. The chain has TRBV7-2 and TRBJ2-5; 14 nucleotides line up with TRBD2. With V trimmed by 4 bases and J by 7 bases, 14 bases remained unmatched. Per germline, CDR1 SGHTA and CDR2 FQGNSA. This CDR3 contains 18 residues. CDR3 loop: CASSSSATSGGVRGTQYF. In DNA, the CDR3 is TGTGCCAGCAGCTCCAGCGCGACTAGCGGGGGGGTTCGTGGGACCCAGTACTTC.

The chain combines TRBV2 with TRBJ2-7; 9 nucleotides line up with TRBD1. Germline CDR1 and CDR2: SNHLY and FYNNEI. The V and J ends lost 1 base and 4 bases, in that order; junction bases with no gene match: 8. The CDR3 spans 16 residues. The CDR3 nucleotides read TGTGCCAGCAGTGAAGGAGGGACAGGGAGTAAGTACGAGCAGTACTTC. It codes for CASSEGGTGSKYEQYF. Based on the CDR3 plus reference TRBV2 and TRBJ2-7, the full variable domain is EPEVTQTPSHQVTQMGQEVILRCVPISNHLYFYWYRQILGQKVEFLVSFYNNEISEKSEIFDDQFSVERPDGSNFTLKIRSTKLEDSAMYFCASSEGGTGSKYEQYFGPGTRLTVT.

The chain employs TRBV5-4 and TRBJ2-7, with D maybe TRBD2 (6 bases). Looked up from germline, CDR1 is SGHNT and CDR2 is YYREEE (reference sequence). V gave up 3 bases and J gave up 0 bases, with 10 bases separating them. This CDR3 contains 14 residues. DNA of the CDR3: TGTGCCAGCAGCTCCCCGGGACTCTCCTACGAGCAGTACTTC. It is translated as CASSSPGLSYEQYF.

The chain uses TRBV14 and TRBJ2-7, with a possible D match to TRBD1 (6 bases). This CDR3 has 15 amino acids. Trimming shortened V by 1 base and J by 2 bases, and 12 bases separated the two germline ends. Looked up from germline, CDR1 is SGHDN and CDR2 is FVKESK. CDR3: CASSQGHGTPYEQYF. CDR3 nucleotide sequence: TGTGCCAGCAGCCAAGGCCACGGGACACCCTACGAGCAGTACTTC.

CDR3 sequence: CASRGGEVAYNEQFF. CDR3 DNA: TGTGCCAGCAGGGGGGGGGAGGTGGCCTACAATGAGCAGTTCTTC. The chain uses TRBV5-4 and TRBJ2-1, with 7 positions matching TRBD2. CDR1 is SGHNT and CDR2 is YYREEE in the germline V gene (reference sequence). V gave up 5 bases and J gave up 2 bases; unmatched junction bases: 7. This CDR3 is built from 15 residues.

The chain is built from TRBV11-2 and TRBJ2-1, with D maybe TRBD2 (6 bases). The CDR3 runs to 15 residues. Germline V gene sequence: CDR1 SGHAT, CDR2 FQNNGV. Trimming stripped 5 bases from V and 5 bases from J, with 16 bases between. In DNA form, the CDR3 reads TGTGCCAGCAGCCTAACTAGCCTGGGACACAATGAGCAGTTCTTC. Protein product: CASSLTSLGHNEQFF.

CDR3 DNA: TGTGCCAGCAGCCCCCTCAACAGGGATGAGACCCAGTACTTC. This translates into CASSPLNRDETQYF. V gene TRBV9 combines with J gene TRBJ2-5; D may be TRBD1 (6 bases). This CDR3 region has 14 residues. The V gene's germline CDR1 is SGDLS and CDR2 YYNGEE. The V end lost 4 bases, the J end lost 5 bases, and 15 bases lay between the germline ends.

J is TRBJ2-1 and V is TRBV7-3; D gene unclear. The CDR3 runs to 12 residues. Deletions cut 4 bases from V and 5 bases from J, with 6 bases between. Germline V gene sequence: CDR1 SGHTA, CDR2 FQGTGA. The CDR3 region is CASSSPDNEQFF. For the CDR3, the DNA is TGTGCCAGCAGCTCTCCAGACAATGAGCAGTTCTTC.

About this clone itself: An end of the junction differs from the germline gene, which may be a read error. The chain has TRBV9 and TRBJ2-7, with 7 bases lining up with TRBD2. Germline V gene sequence: CDR1 SGDLS, CDR2 YYNGEE. This CDR3 comprises 14 residues. CDR3 sequence reads: CAGSPREEDYEQYF. CDR3 coding DNA: TGTGCCGGCAGCCCTCGGGAGGAGGACTACGAGCAGTACTTC.

V and J are TRBV7-3 and TRBJ2-7; 7 bases are shared with TRBD2. Looked up from germline, CDR1 is SGHTA and CDR2 is FQGTGA. The CDR3 runs to 12 residues. The trim removed 8 bases at V and 4 bases at J, leaving 5 bases unmatched. CDR3 sequence: CASGPGGYEQYF. In nucleotides, the CDR3 is TGTGCCAGCGGACCGGGGGGATACGAGCAGTACTTC.

The chain couples TRBV29-1 to TRBJ2-7, with a weak D call TRBD2 (6 bases). CDR3 length: 13 amino acids. Per germline, CDR1 SQVTM and CDR2 ANQGSEA. Trimming took off 6 bases at V and 3 bases at J, with 15 bases between the two ends. The CDR3 here is CSVLGDWFYEQYF. The CDR3 region has the DNA TGCAGCGTGTTGGGGGACTGGTTCTACGAGCAGTACTTC.